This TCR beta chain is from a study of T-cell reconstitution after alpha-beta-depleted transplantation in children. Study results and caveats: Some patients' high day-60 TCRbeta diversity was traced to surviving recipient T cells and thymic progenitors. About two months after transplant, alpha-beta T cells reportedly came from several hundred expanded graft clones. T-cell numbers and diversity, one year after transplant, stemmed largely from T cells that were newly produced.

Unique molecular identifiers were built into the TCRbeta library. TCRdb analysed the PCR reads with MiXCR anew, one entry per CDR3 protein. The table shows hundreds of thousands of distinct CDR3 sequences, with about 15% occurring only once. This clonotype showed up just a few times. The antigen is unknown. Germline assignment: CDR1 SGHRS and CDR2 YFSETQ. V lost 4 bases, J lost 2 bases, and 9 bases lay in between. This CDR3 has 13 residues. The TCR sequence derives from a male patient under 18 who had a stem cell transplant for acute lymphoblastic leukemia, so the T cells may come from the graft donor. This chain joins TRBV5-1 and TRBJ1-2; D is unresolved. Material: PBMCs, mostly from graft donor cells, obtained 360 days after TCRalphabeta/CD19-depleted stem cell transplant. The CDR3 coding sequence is TGCGCCAGCAGCATATCGACAAACTATGGCTACACCTTC. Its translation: CASSISTNYGYTF.